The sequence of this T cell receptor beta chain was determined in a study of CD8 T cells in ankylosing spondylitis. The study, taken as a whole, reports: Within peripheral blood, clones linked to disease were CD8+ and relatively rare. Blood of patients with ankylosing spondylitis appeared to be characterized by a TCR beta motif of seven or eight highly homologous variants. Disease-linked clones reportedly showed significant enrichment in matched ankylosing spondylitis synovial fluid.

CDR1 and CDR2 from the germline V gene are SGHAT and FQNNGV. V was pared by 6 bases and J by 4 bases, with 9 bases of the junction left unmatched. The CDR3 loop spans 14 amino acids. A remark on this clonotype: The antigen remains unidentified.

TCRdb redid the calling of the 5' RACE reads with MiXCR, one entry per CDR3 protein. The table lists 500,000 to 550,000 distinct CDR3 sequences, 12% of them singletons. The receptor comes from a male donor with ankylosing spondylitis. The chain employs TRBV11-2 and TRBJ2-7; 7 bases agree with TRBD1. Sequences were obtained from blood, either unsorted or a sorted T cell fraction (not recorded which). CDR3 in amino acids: CASRRPGQRYEQYF. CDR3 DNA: TGTGCCAGCAGGCGCCCGGGACAGCGTTACGAGCAGTACTTC.